This is a list of T cell receptor beta chains from one sample in a study of blood T cell repertoires in COVID-19. Measured with immunoSEQ multiplex PCR; TCRdb has only the in-frame clones, and not every one. The sample includes around 250,000 clones, 80% to 90% of them seen just once. Material for sequencing was PBMCs or T cells enriched from blood (not recorded which). The receptor source for this set is a woman aged 45-59 years who had recovered from COVID-19. Each CDR3 is given with its conserved first and last residue. Each record gives: J gene, V gene, D gene, CDR3 protein. D genes are given only for firm matches.

J: TRBJ1-1; V: TRBV6-5; D: NA; CDR3: CASSTRWTEAFF
J: TRBJ2-3; V: TRBV9; D: NA; CDR3: CASSVGQGVDTQYF
J: TRBJ2-5; V: TRBV5-4; D: NA; CDR3: CASSPEGRKETQYF
J: TRBJ1-4; V: TRBV28; D: TRBD1; CDR3: CASSSGQVATNEKLFF
J: TRBJ1-5; V: TRBV28; D: TRBD1; CDR3: CASSPWTGGLSNQPQHF
J: TRBJ2-2; V: TRBV28; D: NA; CDR3: CASSSRTETNTGELFF
J: TRBJ2-1; V: TRBV7-3; D: NA; CDR3: CASSPAGTNNEQFF
J: TRBJ1-4; V: TRBV15; D: NA; CDR3: CATSRGGGAGEKLFF
J: TRBJ2-1; V: TRBV9; D: TRBD2; CDR3: CASSVGGLAGADYNEQFF
J: TRBJ2-7; V: TRBV7-9; D: NA; CDR3: CASSSGTGSLSYEQYF
J: TRBJ2-7; V: TRBV9; D: TRBD2; CDR3: CASSPSSSGRDSSYEQYF
J: TRBJ1-1; V: TRBV29-1; D: NA; CDR3: CSVAERGYTEAFF
J: TRBJ2-1; V: TRBV14; D: TRBD2; CDR3: CASSQGLAGGYEQFF
J: TRBJ2-5; V: TRBV28; D: NA; CDR3: CASSLIGEETQYF
J: TRBJ1-2; V: TRBV29-1; D: TRBD1; CDR3: CSVPFRGHFSDYGYTF
J: TRBJ2-7; V: TRBV2; D: NA; CDR3: CASSRGYEQYF
J: TRBJ1-4; V: TRBV6-5; D: TRBD1; CDR3: CASRAGTANEKLFF
J: TRBJ1-3; V: TRBV5-1; D: TRBD1; CDR3: CASSLGARGLSGNTIYF
J: TRBJ2-1; V: TRBV6-6; D: NA; CDR3: CASSLRRGAGVMGNNEQFF
J: TRBJ2-7; V: TRBV11-3; D: NA; CDR3: CASSLGQGGEQYF
J: TRBJ1-2; V: TRBV2; D: NA; CDR3: CASRAGGTKTF
J: TRBJ2-1; V: TRBV21-1; D: NA; CDR3: CASSNGRDEQFF
J: TRBJ2-3; V: TRBV6-6; D: TRBD2; CDR3: CASSPGLAGTDTQYF
J: TRBJ2-3; V: TRBV7-9; D: TRBD1; CDR3: CASSLTPTGARTDTQYF
J: TRBJ1-2; V: TRBV5-4; D: TRBD1; CDR3: CASSPGQVANYGYTF
J: TRBJ2-1; V: TRBV4-1; D: TRBD2; CDR3: CASSRTGLADNEQFF
J: TRBJ2-6; V: TRBV10-3; D: TRBD1; CDR3: CAISDRGSGANVLTF
J: TRBJ1-1; V: TRBV27; D: NA; CDR3: CASSLSYLQGEAFF
J: TRBJ2-3; V: TRBV19; D: TRBD2; CDR3: CASSIDPSGSAQYF
J: TRBJ2-7; V: TRBV30; D: TRBD2; CDR3: CAWDWASGSHEQYF
J: TRBJ2-2; V: TRBV5-1; D: NA; CDR3: CASSLDPSTGELFF
J: TRBJ2-1; V: TRBV3-1/TRBV3-2; D: TRBD2; CDR3: CASSRLAGWNEQFF
J: TRBJ2-7; V: TRBV15; D: TRBD1; CDR3: CATSREGTGAYEQYF